This T cell receptor (beta chain) is drawn from a study of T-cell reconstitution after alpha-beta-depleted transplantation in children. As it was prepared, the TCRbeta library received unique molecular identifiers. One entry per CDR3 protein, called by TCRdb with MiXCR from the PCR reads. This sample yields around 87,000 distinct CDR3 sequences, of which approximately 9.2% are seen a single time; 6.9% belongs to the top ten. J was trimmed by 5 bases and V by 2 bases; bases with no gene match: 11. The CDR3 runs to 17 residues. The germline CDR1 and CDR2 sequences are SGHRS and YFSETQ. The clonotype comes from a human donor who donated a stem cell graft to a child with congenital amegakaryocytic thrombocytopenia. Sequenced here: PBMCs from the stem cell graft donor, sampled from the stem cell graft. The V and J genes are TRBV5-1 and TRBJ2-5; TRBD1 matches 11 bases. CDR3 in DNA: TGCGCCAGCAGCTTACGACCGGGACAGGGGGTTCCGGAGACCCAGTACTTC. Translated, it gives CASSLRPGQGVPETQYF.